The clone carrying this T cell receptor (beta chain) showed up just a few times. The sample belongs to a study of blood T cell repertoires in COVID-19. The CDR3 contains 14 residues. Per the germline V gene, CDR1 is MNHEY and CDR2 is SVGAGI. With 0 bases removed from V and 8 bases from J, the gap between germline ends came to 8 bases. Methods used by the authors: Nucleated cell number was recorded as an estimate derived from reference gene primer amplification. Profiling relied on immunoSEQ multiplex PCR, and the TCRdb table lists in-frame clones only, not all of them. That table furnishes V, J and clone size, whereas the DNA furnished D and trimming. The profile covers 300,000 to 450,000 clones, with 85% to 90% appearing a single time and 1.2% taken by the ten largest.

This TCR was recovered from a woman in her late teens or twenties who had recovered from COVID-19. Sequencing used PBMCs or T cells enriched from blood (not recorded which). V gene TRBV6-5 combines with J gene TRBJ1-6, with unresolved D. CDR3: CASSYSRLDSPLHF. CDR3 DNA sequence: TGTGCCAGCAGTTACTCGAGACTGGATTCACCCCTCCACTTT.